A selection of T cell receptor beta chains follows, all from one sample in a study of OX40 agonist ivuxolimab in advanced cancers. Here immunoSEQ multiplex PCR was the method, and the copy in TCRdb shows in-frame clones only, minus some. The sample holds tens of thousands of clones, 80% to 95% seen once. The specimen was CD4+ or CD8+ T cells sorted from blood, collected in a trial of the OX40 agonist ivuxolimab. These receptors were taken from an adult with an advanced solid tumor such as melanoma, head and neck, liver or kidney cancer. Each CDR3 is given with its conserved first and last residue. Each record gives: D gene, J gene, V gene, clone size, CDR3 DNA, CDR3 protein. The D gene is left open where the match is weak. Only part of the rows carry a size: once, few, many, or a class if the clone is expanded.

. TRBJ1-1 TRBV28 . TGTGCCAGCGGGGGGACCCCGAGGGTTGAAGCTTTCTTT CASGGTPRVEAFF
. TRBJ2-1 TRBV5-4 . TGTGCCAGCAGCTTGGGTCTCATGGGGCAGAGGCAGTTCTTC CASSLGLMGQRQFF
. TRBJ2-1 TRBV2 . TGTGCCAGCAACCGGGACGGACAGCTCTACAATGAGCAGTTCTTC CASNRDGQLYNEQFF
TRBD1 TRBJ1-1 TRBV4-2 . TGTGCCAGCAGCCAAGGTCTCTGGACAGGGGTTACTGAAGCTTTCTTT CASSQGLWTGVTEAFF
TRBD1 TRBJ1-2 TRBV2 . TGTGCCAGCAGTGAAGCGCGGACAGGCTGCACCTTC CASSEARTGCTF
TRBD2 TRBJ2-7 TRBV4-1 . TGCGCCAGCAGCCAAGATAGCGAGGGGAGCGGGAAAGGATACGAGCAGTACTTC CASSQDSEGSGKGYEQYF
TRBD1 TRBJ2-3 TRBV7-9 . TGTGCCAGCAGCTTCACCCCGGGACAGGGCTCAGATACGCAGTATTTT CASSFTPGQGSDTQYF
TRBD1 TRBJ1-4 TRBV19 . TGTGCCAGTAGCGCCGGGACAGGGGAAGAAAAACTGTTTTTT CASSAGTGEEKLFF
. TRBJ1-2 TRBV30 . TGTGCCTGGAGAGCTAACTATGGCTACACCTTC CAWRANYGYTF
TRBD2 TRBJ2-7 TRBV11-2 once TGTGCCAGCAGCTCTAGCGGCTACGAGCAGTACTTC CASSSSGYEQYF
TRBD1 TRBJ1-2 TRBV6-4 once TGTGCCAGCAGGGACAGGGGTTCGGATGGCTACACCTTC CASRDRGSDGYTF
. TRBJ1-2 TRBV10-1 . TGCGCCAGCAGTGTAGGTCGGGGGGGGAGACACTTC CASSVGRGGRHF
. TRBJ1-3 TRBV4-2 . TGTGCCAGCAGCCAAGTACAGGATTCTGACACCATATATTTT CASSQVQDSDTIYF
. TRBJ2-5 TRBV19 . TGTGCCAGTAGTACGCAGGCTCAAGAGACCCAGTACTTC CASSTQAQETQYF
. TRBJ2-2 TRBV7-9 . TGTGCCAGCAGCTCACCCGTGGCCGGGGAGCTGTTTTTT CASSSPVAGELFF
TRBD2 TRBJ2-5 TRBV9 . TGTGCCAGCAGGGGCGGGGGGGCCGAAGAGACCCAGTACTTC CASRGGGAEETQYF
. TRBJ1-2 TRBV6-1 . TGTGCCAGCCGGTGGGAGGCCCTTTATGGCTACACCTTC CASRWEALYGYTF
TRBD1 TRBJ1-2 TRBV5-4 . TGTGCCAGCAGCATCATCGACAGGGGTTCGATCGATGGCTACACCTTC CASSIIDRGSIDGYTF
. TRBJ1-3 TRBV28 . TGTGCCAGCACCCCCCCACGGAGGGCTGGAAACACCATATATTTT CASTPPRRAGNTIYF
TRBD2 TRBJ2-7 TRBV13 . TGTGCCAGCAGCTTGGGACTAGCGGGAACGCGTGAGCAGTACTTC CASSLGLAGTREQYF
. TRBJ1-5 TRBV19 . TGTGCCAGTAGTATTTCTGAGCGTTTTTATAGCAATCAGCCCCAGCATTTT CASSISERFYSNQPQHF
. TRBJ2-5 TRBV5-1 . TGCGCCAGCAGCTTATTACAGACCCAAGAGACCCAGTACTTC CASSLLQTQETQYF
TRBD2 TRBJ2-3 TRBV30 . TGTGCCTGGACAGCGGGGGGGCCCGGTACGCAGTATTTT CAWTAGGPGTQYF
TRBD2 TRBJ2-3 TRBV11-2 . TGTGCCAGCAGCTTAGAGCCGGGAGGAGGAGCAGATACGCAGTATTTT CASSLEPGGGADTQYF
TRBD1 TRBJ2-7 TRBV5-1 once TGCGCCAGCAGCTCGAGGACAGGGGCAACAAACGAGCAGTACTTC CASSSRTGATNEQYF
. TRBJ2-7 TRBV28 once TGTGCCAGCCGGTGGGGAGATTACGAGCAGTACTTC CASRWGDYEQYF
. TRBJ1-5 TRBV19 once TGTGCCAGTAGGCAGGGGTCACCTAGCAATCAGCCCCAGCATTTT CASRQGSPSNQPQHF
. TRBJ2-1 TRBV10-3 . TGTGCCATCAGAGACAGGGAGCGGGAGAGGAATGAGCAGTTCTTC CAIRDRERERNEQFF
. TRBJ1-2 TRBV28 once TGTGCCAGCAGTCCGGCTACAGAGATGGGCTATGGCTACACCTTC CASSPATEMGYGYTF
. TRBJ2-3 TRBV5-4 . TGTGCCAGCAGCTTGGTGGTAGAGACAGATACGCAGTATTTT CASSLVVETDTQYF
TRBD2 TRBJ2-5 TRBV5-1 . TGCGCCAGCAGCTTGGTAGGACTAGCGGGGGAAGAGACCCAGTACTTC CASSLVGLAGEETQYF
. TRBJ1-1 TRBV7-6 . TGTGCCAGCAGCCGTGGGGGGTGGAACACTGAAGCTTTCTTT CASSRGGWNTEAFF
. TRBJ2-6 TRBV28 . TGTGCCAGCAGTGACCAGGGGCGGTTGACTGGGGCCAACGTCCTGACTTTC CASSDQGRLTGANVLTF
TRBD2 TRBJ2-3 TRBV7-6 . TGTGCCAGCAGCTTAGGCGTAGCGGGAGGTGAGGATACGCAGTATTTT CASSLGVAGGEDTQYF
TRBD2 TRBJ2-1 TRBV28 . TGTGCCAGCACTCGGACTAGCTCCTACAATGAGCAGTTCTTC CASTRTSSYNEQFF
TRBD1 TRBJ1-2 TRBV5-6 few TGTGCCAGCAGCCGGACAGGGTTTGGCTACACCTTC CASSRTGFGYTF
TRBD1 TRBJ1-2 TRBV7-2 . TGTGCCAGCAGCTTAACAGGGGGCTATGGCTACACCTTC CASSLTGGYGYTF
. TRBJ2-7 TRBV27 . TGTGCCAGCAGTCGCTCGGGAGACCCCTACGAGCAGTACTTC CASSRSGDPYEQYF
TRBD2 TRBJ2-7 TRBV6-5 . TGTGCCAGCAGTTTGGCTTTAGCGGGCTACGAGCAGTACTTC CASSLALAGYEQYF
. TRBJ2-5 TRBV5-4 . TGTGCCAGCAGCTCGGGGGCAGGGGTCGAGACCCAGTACTTC CASSSGAGVETQYF
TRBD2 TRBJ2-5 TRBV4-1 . TGCGCCAGCAGCCAGACGACTAGCGGGTACCACCCCTCTCAAGAGACCCAGTACTTC CASSQTTSGYHPSQETQYF
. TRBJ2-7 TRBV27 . TGTGCCAGCAGTTTGCGGACAGTCCCCCCGTCCTACGAGCAGTACTTC CASSLRTVPPSYEQYF
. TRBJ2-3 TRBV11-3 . TGTGCCAGCAGCTTTTCTATTCGCACAGATACGCAGTATTTT CASSFSIRTDTQYF
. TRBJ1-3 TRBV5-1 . TGCGCCAGCAGGGGCATCTCTGGAAACACCATATATTTT CASRGISGNTIYF
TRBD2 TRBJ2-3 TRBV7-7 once TGTGCTAGCAGCTCCGGACTAGCGGGCACAGATACGCAGTATTTT CASSSGLAGTDTQYF
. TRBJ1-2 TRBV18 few TGTGCCAGCTCCCCGGGTCTCGGTAATGGCTACACCTTC CASSPGLGNGYTF
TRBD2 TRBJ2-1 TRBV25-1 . TGTGCCAGCAGCCACTTCCCGGGACTAGCGGGGCCATACAATGAGCAGTTCTTC CASSHFPGLAGPYNEQFF
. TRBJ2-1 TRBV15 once TGTGCCACCAGCACGAACTCAGGGTCAGGTGAGCAGTTCTTC CATSTNSGSGEQFF
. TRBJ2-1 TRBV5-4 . TGTGCCAGCAGCTTCTTTTCGGGAGGGCAGGGGGGTCGAGAGCAGTTCTTC CASSFFSGGQGGREQFF
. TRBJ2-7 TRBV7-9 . TGTGCCAGCAGCTTTAAGGACAGCTACGAGCAGTACTTC CASSFKDSYEQYF
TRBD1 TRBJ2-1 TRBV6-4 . TGTGCCAGCAGTGCACAGGGGGGAAATGAGCAGTTCTTC CASSAQGGNEQFF
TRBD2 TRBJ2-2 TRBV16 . TGTGCCAGCAGCCCACACTCGGGAGGGCAGAACACCGGGGAGCTGTTTTTT CASSPHSGGQNTGELFF
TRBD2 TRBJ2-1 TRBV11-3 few TGTGCCAGCAGCTTAGATCGGTCTAGCGGGGGGCACGGGGAGCAGTTCTTC CASSLDRSSGGHGEQFF
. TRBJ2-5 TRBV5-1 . TGCGCCAGCAGCCAAAGGCGAGCAGAGACCCAGTACTTC CASSQRRAETQYF
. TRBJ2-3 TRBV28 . TGTGCCAGCACCGGGAGCAGGGATACGCAGTATTTT CASTGSRDTQYF
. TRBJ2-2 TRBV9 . TGTGCCAGCAGCGTAGACACCGGGGAGCTGTTTTTT CASSVDTGELFF